These 20 T cell receptor beta chains were all obtained from the same sample, sequenced in a study of T cells in Graves' hyperthyroidism and ophthalmopathy. TCR beta CDR3 regions were amplified from RNA transcripts. Initially, a first-round RT-PCR of the TCR CDR3 employed the HTBI primer set. TCRdb used MiXCR to reprocess the multiplex PCR reads, holding one entry per CDR3 protein. The sample consists of fewer than 350,000 distinct CDR3 sequences, under 25% of them appearing once. Sequencing input: blood. These receptor sequences come from a woman aged 50 to 60 with Graves' hyperthyroidism.

This clonotype was counted ten times or more. The V gene is TRBV2, the J gene TRBJ2-3; the match to TRBD2 covers 12 bases. The germline gives CDR1 SNHLY, CDR2 FYNNEI. The CDR3 totals 16 residues. V shed 7 bases and J 4 bases; nucleotides not matched to a gene: 9. CDR3 sequence: CASIRPSGRAADTQYF. The CDR3 DNA sequence: TGTGCCAGCATCCGGCCTAGCGGGAGGGCCGCAGATACGCAGTATTTT.

This clonotype was seen many times. The gene calls are TRBV12-3 or TRBV12-4 and TRBJ1-5; no reliable D call. The CDR3 is 13 residues long. Trimming shortened V by 4 bases and J by 0 bases, and 4 bases separated the two germline ends. CDR3 DNA: TGTGCCAGCAGTTCTAATAGCAATCAGCCCCAGCATTTT. This sequence encodes CASSSNSNQPQHF.

On this clonotype: A much larger clone lies a single base off, so this may be a read error. The CDR3 DNA follows: TGTGCCAACAGCCTCGCTTCGGGGACTAGCGGGGGGGGATACAATGAGCAGTTCTTC. Protein sequence: CANSLASGTSGGGYNEQFF. The chain joins TRBV11-3 to TRBJ2-1, with TRBD2 identical over 16 bases. CDR3 length: 19 amino acids. The germline V gene has CDR1 SGHNT and CDR2 YENEEA.

The chain uses TRBV3-1 and TRBJ1-4; D is possibly TRBD1 (6 bases). Germline V gene sequence: CDR1 LGHDT, CDR2 YNNKEL (reference sequence). The CDR3 extends over 14 amino acids. V lost 4 bases, J lost 8 bases, and 14 bases lay in between. CDR3: CASSLTGLGEKLFF. CDR3 sequence (DNA): TGTGCCAGCAGCCTCACAGGGCTAGGCGAAAAACTGTTTTTT. The full variable domain, rest sourced from reference TRBV3-1 and TRBJ1-4, is DTAVSQTPKYLVTQMGNDKSIKCEQNLGHDTMYWYKQDSKKFLKIMFSYNNKELIINETVPNRFSPKSPDKAHLNLHINSLELGDSAVYFCASSLTGLGEKLFFGSGTQLSVL.

This clonotype was counted at least ten times. The chain recombines TRBV15 with TRBJ2-7; D is undetermined. Germline CDR1 and CDR2: LNHNV and YYDKDF (reference sequence). V was clipped by 2 bases and J by 5 bases, with 10 bases between them. The CDR3 is 13 amino acids. CDR3 in amino acids: CATSRTGMNEQYF. The CDR3 DNA reads as TGTGCCACCAGCAGAACGGGTATGAACGAGCAGTACTTC.

This clonotype was observed at least ten times. This sequence joins TRBV7-9 and TRBJ1-2; 9 bases agree with TRBD1. Germline-derived CDR1 and CDR2 are SEHNR and FQNEAQ (reference sequence). Trimming at V came to 5 bases and at J to 3 bases, leaving 4 bases not matched to a gene. The CDR3 contains 14 residues. CDR3: CASSRGTGHYGYTF. The DNA for the CDR3 is TGTGCCAGCAGCCGCGGGACAGGGCACTATGGCTACACCTTC.

The table lists this clonotype with many counts. This chain uses TRBV29-1 with TRBJ2-7; 7 bases match TRBD1. V shed 7 bases, J shed 6 bases, and the junction held 15 bases outside the gene matches. The CDR3 covers 14 residues. The germline CDR1 and CDR2 sequences are SQVTM and ANQGSEA. The CDR3 is CSGGDRAPGSEQYF. The CDR3 nucleotides read TGCAGCGGCGGCGACAGGGCCCCTGGAAGCGAGCAGTACTTC.

The table lists this clonotype with many counts. The V and J genes are TRBV7-9 and TRBJ1-3; D unclear. Germline V gives CDR1 SEHNR, CDR2 FQNEAQ (reference sequence). V was shortened by 4 bases and J by 0 bases, with 16 bases between the two germline ends. The CDR3 is 17 residues long. This chain's CDR3 is CASSSRTDPTSGNTIYF. CDR3 DNA sequence: TGTGCCAGCAGCTCCAGGACGGACCCCACCTCTGGAAACACCATATATTTT.

This clonotype was counted at least ten times. The chain couples TRBV18 to TRBJ1-5, with no clear D. The CDR3 is 14 amino acids. Trimming left V 1 base short and J 2 bases short, with 6 bases between. CDR1 is KGHSH and CDR2 is LQKENI in the germline V gene. CDR3 residues: CASSPRRGNQPQHF. In DNA, the CDR3 is TGTGCCAGCTCACCACGGAGGGGCAATCAGCCCCAGCATTTT.

This clonotype was observed a handful of times. V usage is TRBV20-1 and J usage is TRBJ2-7, with D uncertain. Germline lookup yields CDR1 DFQATT and CDR2 SNEGSKA (reference sequence). This CDR3 is built from 14 residues. V was pared by 4 bases and J by 4 bases, with 17 bases between. The CDR3 sequence: CSATTIAVGYEQYF. The CDR3 nucleotides are TGCAGTGCTACGACCATCGCGGTCGGTTACGAGCAGTACTTC.

This clonotype was seen repeatedly, ten times or more. The V call is TRBV20-1, the J call TRBJ1-5; TRBD1 matches 9 bases. The CDR3 is 17 residues long. Trimming removed 6 bases from V and 2 bases from J; junction bases left unmatched: 14. The V gene's germline CDR1 is DFQATT and CDR2 SNEGSKA (reference sequence). The CDR3 DNA follows: TGCAGTGCACCGGGACAGGGCTTAGGGTTTGGCAATCAGCCCCAGCATTTT. Translation gives CSAPGQGLGFGNQPQHF.

There are many counts of this clonotype. This rearrangement joins TRBV12-3 or TRBV12-4 to TRBJ1-1, with unresolved D. The CDR3 is made up of 17 amino acids. Trimming removed 2 bases at V and 1 base at J, with 17 bases between. The CDR3: CASSLSHPLNSNTEAFF. For the CDR3, the DNA is TGTGCCAGCAGTTTAAGCCACCCCCTTAACTCGAACACTGAAGCTTTCTTT.

This clonotype was picked up many times. V and J are TRBV6-1 and TRBJ1-4; weak D call: TRBD1 (6 bases). Trimming left V 5 bases short and J 5 bases short, with 12 bases between. Germline V CDR1 and CDR2: MNHNS, SASEGT. This CDR3 spans 14 amino acids. This chain's CDR3 is CASSKTGSNEKLFF. In DNA, the CDR3 is TGTGCCAGCAGTAAAACAGGGTCGAATGAAAAACTGTTTTTT.

This clonotype was picked up many times. The CDR3 loop reads CASSQQGGADTQYF. The CDR3 DNA follows: TGTGCCAGCAGTCAACAGGGAGGCGCAGATACGCAGTATTTT. The chain has TRBV28 and TRBJ2-3; either TRBD1 or TRBD2 may fit D (6 bases each). The V end was cut by 5 bases, the J end by 4 bases, with 13 bases between. CDR1 is MDHEN, CDR2 SYDVKM, per germline. CDR3 length: 14 residues.

The chain employs TRBV30 and TRBJ2-7, with D hard to call. Germline CDR1 and CDR2: GTSNPN and SVGIG (reference sequence). V gave up 7 bases and J gave up 0 bases, with 10 bases separating them. The CDR3 is made up of 12 amino acids. CDR3 protein: CALNSDSYEQYF. The CDR3 region has the DNA TGTGCCTTAAATAGTGACTCCTACGAGCAGTACTTC.

In its sample, this clonotype was seen many times. V and J are TRBV7-9 and TRBJ2-5; D gene uncertain. V was trimmed by 5 bases and J by 2 bases, leaving 3 bases between them. This CDR3 has 11 residues. The germline CDR1 and CDR2 sequences are SEHNR and FQNEAQ (reference sequence). Here the CDR3 reads CASSMQETQYF. In nucleotides, the CDR3 is TGTGCCAGCAGCATGCAAGAGACCCAGTACTTC.

The table lists this clonotype with many counts. The chain joins TRBV7-9 to TRBJ1-1; D unresolved. Trimming took off 1 base at V and 2 bases at J, with 11 bases between the two ends. CDR1 is SEHNR, CDR2 FQNEAQ, per germline (reference sequence). This CDR3 contains 15 residues. CDR3 loop: CASSLEIQANTEAFF. DNA of the CDR3: TGTGCCAGCAGCTTAGAAATCCAGGCCAACACTGAAGCTTTCTTT.

The sample holds a few counts of this clonotype. The chain has TRBV10-3 and TRBJ2-3; no clear D gene. The V and J ends lost 0 bases and 3 bases respectively, with 10 bases between them. Looked up from germline, CDR1 is ENHRY and CDR2 is SYGVKD. This CDR3 is built from 15 residues. For the CDR3, the DNA is TGTGCCATCAGTGAGTCCGACTTGGGGACAGATACGCAGTATTTT. Its protein is CAISESDLGTDTQYF.

The table lists this clonotype with many counts. The chain links TRBV29-1 to TRBJ2-7; 8 bases fit TRBD1. The CDR3 has 13 residues. V was pared by 5 bases and J by 4 bases, with 7 bases of the junction left unmatched. CDR1 and CDR2 from the germline V gene are SQVTM and ANQGSEA. The CDR3 DNA follows: TGCAGCGTTTTCGGACAGGGCGGGTACGAGCAGTACTTC. As protein: CSVFGQGGYEQYF.

This clonotype was recorded at least ten times. This chain links TRBV27 with TRBJ2-7; a weak D match, TRBD2 (6 bases). Trimming cost V 8 bases and J 5 bases, with 16 bases left between them. This CDR3 region has 13 residues. Germline V gene data show CDR1 as MNHEY and CDR2 as SMNVEV (reference sequence). In nucleotides, the CDR3 is TGTGCCAGCGCTACATGGAGGGGTAACGAGCAGTACTTC. It specifies CASATWRGNEQYF.